What follows describes a single T cell receptor (beta chain). The antigen remains unidentified. Donors were nominally healthy when sampled, though unrecorded immune exposures were likely. This entry belongs to a study of cytomegalovirus exposure and HLA in healthy donors. Study observations and caveats: Roughly uniform sequencing depth across donors was assumed, possibly incorrectly.

The PCR had 60 Vbeta and 13 Jbeta primers. Clones were read by immunoSEQ multiplex PCR, and TCRdb kept only the in-frame ones, dropping some. The data hold 55,000 to 70,000 clones, with 60% to 80% observed a single time. CDR1 LNHDA and CDR2 SQIVND come from the germline V gene (reference sequence). Trimming pared 5 bases from V and 0 bases from J, leaving 18 bases between. The length of the CDR3 is 17 residues. This chain links TRBV19 with TRBJ2-3; perhaps TRBD2 as D (7 bases). This receptor was taken from a man aged 40-55 years in good health and CMV-seropositive. Input material: PBMCs. Here the CDR3 DNA reads TGTGCCAGTAGTGCCATTCTCCGGGGGGCTAGCACAGATACGCAGTATTTT. Its translation: CASSAILRGASTDTQYF.